This is a list of T cell receptor beta chains from one sample in a study of cytomegalovirus exposure and HLA in healthy donors. Assay: immunoSEQ multiplex PCR; the TCRdb copy retains only in-frame clones and omits some. In total, the table holds tens of thousands of clones. Sequenced sample: PBMCs. The receptors derive from a man aged 40-49 years in good health and CMV-seropositive. Each CDR3 is given with its conserved first and last residue. A D gene is named only where the DNA matches it firmly.

TRBJ2-7	TRBV28	12	NA	CASSLSRREQYF	TGTGCCAGCAGTTTATCAAGGAGGGAGCAGTACTTC
TRBJ2-3	TRBV30	14	NA	CAWSVGLSTDTQYF	TGTGCCTGGAGCGTCGGACTTAGCACAGATACGCAGTATTTT
TRBJ2-5	TRBV28	14	TRBD1	CASRTTGEAETQYF	TGTGCCAGCAGGACGACAGGGGAGGCGGAGACCCAGTACTTC
TRBJ1-1	TRBV30	13	TRBD1	CAWSETGSTEAFF	TGTGCCTGGAGTGAGACAGGGAGCACTGAAGCTTTCTTT
TRBJ2-6	TRBV6-1	16	NA	CANSEEEGAGANVLTF	TGTGCCAACAGTGAAGAGGAGGGAGCCGGGGCCAACGTCCTGACTTTC
TRBJ2-3	TRBV7-2	17	NA	CASSLVYSYLGGDTQYF	TGTGCCAGCAGCTTAGTTTACTCTTACCTGGGGGGAGATACGCAGTATTTT
TRBJ1-2	TRBV9	14	TRBD1	CASSVTTGSYGYTF	TGTGCCAGCAGCGTAACGACAGGGAGCTATGGCTACACCTTC
TRBJ1-2	TRBV7-2	12	NA	CASSGRVLGYTF	TGTGCCAGCTCCGGGCGGGTGCTGGGCTACACCTTC
TRBJ2-7	TRBV20-1	11	NA	CSALDSYEQYF	TGCAGTGCCCTGGACAGCTACGAGCAGTACTTC
TRBJ1-2	TRBV7-8	15	NA	CASSLGDIFNYGYTF	TGTGCCAGCAGCTTGGGGGACATCTTTAACTATGGCTACACCTTC
TRBJ1-1	TRBV19	17	NA	CASSMSGFIEGNTEAFF	TGTGCCAGTAGTATGAGTGGGTTCATCGAGGGGAACACTGAAGCTTTCTTT
TRBJ2-7	TRBV30	16	TRBD1	CAWSSTGTGISYEQYF	TGTGCCTGGAGTTCTACCGGGACAGGGATTTCCTACGAGCAGTACTTC
TRBJ2-7	TRBV19	16	TRBD1	CASSMAAGQGRSEQYF	TGTGCCAGTAGTATGGCTGCGGGACAGGGCAGAAGCGAGCAGTACTTC
TRBJ2-1	TRBV30	14	TRBD2	CASTSGTTAGEQFF	TGTGCCTCCACTTCCGGGACTACAGCGGGTGAGCAGTTCTTC
TRBJ2-3	TRBV15	15	TRBD2	CATSRASGGTDTQYF	TGTGCCACCAGCAGAGCTAGCGGGGGGACAGATACGCAGTATTTT
TRBJ2-2	TRBV5-8	13	NA	CASRRGGTGELFF	TGTGCCAGCCGGAGGGGGGGGACCGGGGAGCTGTTTTTT
TRBJ2-7	TRBV7-2	14	NA	CASSLESESYEQYF	TGTGCCAGCAGCTTAGAAAGCGAGTCCTACGAGCAGTACTTC
TRBJ1-1	TRBV7-2	13	NA	CASSLPQNTEAFF	TGTGCCAGCAGCTTACCACAGAACACTGAAGCTTTCTTT
TRBJ2-7	TRBV5-1	14	NA	CASSLSQGLDEQYF	TGCGCCAGCAGTCTATCCCAGGGTTTGGACGAGCAGTACTTC
TRBJ1-4	TRBV19	14	TRBD1	CASTQVQGNEKLFF	TGTGCCAGTACCCAAGTACAGGGGAATGAAAAACTGTTTTTT
TRBJ2-3	TRBV19	13	NA	CAVTEGSTDTQYF	TGTGCGGTGACGGAGGGGAGCACAGATACGCAGTATTTT
TRBJ2-3	TRBV9	16	NA	CASSVGSRTLTDTQYF	TGTGCCAGCAGCGTAGGCTCCAGGACACTCACAGATACGCAGTATTTT
TRBJ2-7	TRBV5-3	14	NA	CARRFGFLLYEQYF	TGTGCCAGAAGATTCGGGTTTTTGCTCTACGAGCAGTACTTC
TRBJ1-6	TRBV4-1	15	TRBD1	CASSHSDRGNSPLHF	TGCGCCAGCAGCCACTCGGACAGGGGTAATTCACCCCTCCACTTT
TRBJ2-7	TRBV5-1	14	NA	CASSLAGSAYEQYF	TGCGCCAGCAGCTTAGCAGGTAGCGCCTACGAGCAGTACTTC
TRBJ1-2	TRBV5-6	14	NA	CASSLAQANYGYTF	TGTGCCAGCAGCTTGGCCCAGGCAAACTATGGCTACACCTTC
TRBJ2-6	TRBV9	16	NA	CASSGSSGPGANVLTF	TGTGCCAGCAGCGGATCCTCAGGGCCCGGGGCCAACGTCCTGACTTTC
TRBJ2-4	TRBV5-4	16	TRBD1	CASSLSAGTGQNIQYF	TGTGCCAGCAGCTTGAGCGCCGGGACAGGCCAAAACATTCAGTACTTC
TRBJ2-5	TRBV19	17	NA	CASSIDGWYGGQETQYF	TGTGCCAGTAGTATAGATGGATGGTACGGGGGTCAAGAGACCCAGTACTTC
TRBJ1-6	TRBV6-5	15	NA	CASTKEEGSSSPLHF	TGTGCCAGCACCAAAGAGGAGGGTTCGAGTTCACCCCTCCACTTT
TRBJ2-7	TRBV9	15	TRBD1	CASSVMGQGAYEQYF	TGTGCCAGCAGCGTGATGGGACAGGGGGCCTACGAGCAGTACTTC
TRBJ2-7	TRBV6-1	13	NA	CASSVGGIYEQYF	TGTGCCAGCAGTGTAGGAGGGATCTACGAGCAGTACTTC
TRBJ1-2	TRBV28	17	NA	CASTLSGHRPTNYGYTF	TGTGCCAGCACCCTAAGCGGGCACAGACCCACTAACTATGGCTACACCTTC
TRBJ1-6	TRBV6-1	16	NA	CASSERLGAGNSPLHF	TGTGCCAGCAGTGAACGTCTTGGGGCCGGGAATTCACCCCTCCACTTT
TRBJ1-6	TRBV7-8	14	TRBD1	CASSPGQSVSPLHF	TGTGCCAGCAGCCCGGGACAGTCTGTTTCACCCCTCCACTTT
TRBJ2-2	TRBV6-1	17	TRBD2	CASSDGLAGGYSGELFF	TGTGCCAGCAGTGACGGACTAGCGGGGGGATACTCCGGGGAGCTGTTTTTT
TRBJ1-1	TRBV4-2	15	TRBD1	CASSQDPGGNTEAFF	TGTGCCAGCAGCCAAGATCCAGGGGGCAACACTGAAGCTTTCTTT
TRBJ1-2	TRBV21-1	16	NA	CASSKEKTGGQYGYTF	TGTGCCAGCAGCAAAGAAAAGACAGGGGGACAATATGGCTACACCTTC
TRBJ1-1	TRBV18	15	NA	CASSSATLSNTEAFF	TGTGCCAGCTCCTCAGCGACCCTTTCGAACACTGAAGCTTTCTTT
TRBJ1-1	TRBV5-6	12	NA	CASKLGGTEAFF	TGTGCCAGCAAGCTCGGGGGCACTGAAGCTTTCTTT
TRBJ1-5	TRBV30	13	TRBD1	CAWSTTGDQPQHF	TGTGCCTGGAGTACGACAGGGGATCAGCCCCAGCATTTT
TRBJ2-7	TRBV6-5	14	NA	CASSYGGTSREQYF	TGTGCCAGCAGTTACGGGGGAACTAGCAGGGAGCAGTACTTC
TRBJ2-7	TRBV6-5	13	TRBD2	CASRTSGEYEQYF	TGTGCCAGCAGGACTAGCGGGGAGTACGAGCAGTACTTC
TRBJ1-1	TRBV5-6	18	NA	CASSTYISTGLPNTEAFF	TGTGCCAGCAGCACCTACATCTCCACGGGACTGCCGAACACTGAAGCTTTCTTT
TRBJ2-3	TRBV30	13	NA	CAWSTQQGRTQYF	TGTGCCTGGAGTACTCAACAGGGACGCACGCAGTATTTT
TRBJ2-1	TRBV18	17	TRBD2	CASSSGLAGSLNNEQFF	TGTGCCAGCTCATCGGGACTAGCGGGTTCCCTCAACAATGAGCAGTTCTTC
TRBJ2-3	TRBV6-5	12	NA	CASSQKGNTQYF	TGTGCCAGCAGTCAAAAGGGGAATACGCAGTATTTT
TRBJ1-1	TRBV5-1	16	NA	CASSLAMGGRNTEAFF	TGCGCCAGCAGCTTGGCCATGGGGGGGAGGAACACTGAAGCTTTCTTT